The subject of this entry is one T cell receptor beta chain. The data derive from a study of OX40 agonist ivuxolimab in advanced cancers. Germline V lookup: CDR1 PRHDT, CDR2 FYEKMQ (reference sequence). Trimming at V came to 0 bases and at J to 2 bases, leaving 2 bases not matched to a gene. The length of the CDR3 is 16 residues. The assay was immunoSEQ multiplex PCR, and TCRdb's table has in-frame clones only and misses some. The repertoire includes about 29,000 clones, 80% to 85% of them detected once, and roughly a fifth sits in the top ten. This receptor was obtained from an adult with an advanced solid tumor such as melanoma, head and neck, liver or kidney cancer. The chain links TRBV13 to TRBJ2-1, with TRBD2 matching over 9 bases. This specimen was CD4+ or CD8+ T cells sorted from blood, taken in a trial of the OX40 agonist ivuxolimab. DNA for the CDR3: TGTGCCAGCAGCTTAGGGGCGGGAGGGCCCTACAATGAGCAGTTCTTC. This sequence encodes CASSLGAGGPYNEQFF.